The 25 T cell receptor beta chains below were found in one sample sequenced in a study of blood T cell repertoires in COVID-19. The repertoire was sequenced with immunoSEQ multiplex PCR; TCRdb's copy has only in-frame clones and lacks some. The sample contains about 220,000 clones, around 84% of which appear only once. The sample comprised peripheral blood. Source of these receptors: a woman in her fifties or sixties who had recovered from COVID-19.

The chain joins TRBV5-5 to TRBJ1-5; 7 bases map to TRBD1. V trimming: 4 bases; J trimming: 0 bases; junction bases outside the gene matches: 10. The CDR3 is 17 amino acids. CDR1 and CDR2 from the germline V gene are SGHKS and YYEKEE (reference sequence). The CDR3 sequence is CASSRTGTVYSNQPQHF. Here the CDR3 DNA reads TGTGCCAGCAGCCGAACCGGGACAGTCTATAGCAATCAGCCCCAGCATTTT.

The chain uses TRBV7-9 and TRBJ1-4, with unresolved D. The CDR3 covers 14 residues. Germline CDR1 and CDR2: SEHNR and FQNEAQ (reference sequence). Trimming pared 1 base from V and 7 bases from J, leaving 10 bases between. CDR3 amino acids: CASSLDSGGEKLFF. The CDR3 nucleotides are TGTGCCAGCAGCTTAGATTCGGGAGGTGAAAAACTGTTTTTT. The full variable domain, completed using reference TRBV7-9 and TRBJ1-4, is DTGVSQNPRHKITKRGQNVTFRCDPISEHNRLYWYRQTLGQGPEFLTYFQNEAQLEKSRLLSDRFSAERPKGSFSTLEIQRTEQGDSAMYLCASSLDSGGEKLFFGSGTQLSVL.

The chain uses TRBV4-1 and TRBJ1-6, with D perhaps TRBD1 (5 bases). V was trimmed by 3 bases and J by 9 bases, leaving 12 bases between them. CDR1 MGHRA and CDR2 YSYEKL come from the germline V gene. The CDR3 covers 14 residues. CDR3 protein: CASSHQLQVSPLHF. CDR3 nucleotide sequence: TGCGCCAGCAGCCATCAGTTACAGGTTTCACCCCTCCACTTT.

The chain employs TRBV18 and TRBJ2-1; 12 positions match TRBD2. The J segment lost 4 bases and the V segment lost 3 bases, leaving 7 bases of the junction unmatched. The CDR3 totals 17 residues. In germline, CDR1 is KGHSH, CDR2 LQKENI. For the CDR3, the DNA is TGTGCCAGCTCACCCCCGACTAGCGGGGGAAATTACAATGAGCAGTTCTTC. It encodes CASSPPTSGGNYNEQFF.

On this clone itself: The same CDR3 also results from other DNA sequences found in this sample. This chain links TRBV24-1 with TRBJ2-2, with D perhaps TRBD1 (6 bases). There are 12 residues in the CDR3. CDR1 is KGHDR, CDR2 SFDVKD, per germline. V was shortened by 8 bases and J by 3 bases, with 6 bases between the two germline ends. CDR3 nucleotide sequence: TGTGCCACCAAGGGGGACACCGGGGAGCTGTTTTTT. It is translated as CATKGDTGELFF.

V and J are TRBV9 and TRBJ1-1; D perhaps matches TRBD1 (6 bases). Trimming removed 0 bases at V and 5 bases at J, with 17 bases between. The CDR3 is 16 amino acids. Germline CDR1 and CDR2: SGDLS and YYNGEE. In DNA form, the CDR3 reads TGTGCCAGCAGCGTAGGGGCACAGGGAGGGGGGACTGAAGCTTTCTTT. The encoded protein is CASSVGAQGGGTEAFF. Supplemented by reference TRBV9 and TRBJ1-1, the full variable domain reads DSGVTQTPKHLITATGQRVTLRCSPRSGDLSVYWYQQSLDQGLQFLIQYYNGEERAKGNILERFSAQQFPDLHSELNLSSLELGDSALYFCASSVGAQGGGTEAFFGQGTRLTVV.

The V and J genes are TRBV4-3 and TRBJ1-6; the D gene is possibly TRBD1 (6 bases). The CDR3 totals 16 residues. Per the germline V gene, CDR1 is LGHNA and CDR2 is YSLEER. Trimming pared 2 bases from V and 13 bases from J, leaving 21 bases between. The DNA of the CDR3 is TGCGCCAGCAGCCAACGCCGGGACACGCCTAATTGGCCCCTCCACTTT. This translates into CASSQRRDTPNWPLHF.

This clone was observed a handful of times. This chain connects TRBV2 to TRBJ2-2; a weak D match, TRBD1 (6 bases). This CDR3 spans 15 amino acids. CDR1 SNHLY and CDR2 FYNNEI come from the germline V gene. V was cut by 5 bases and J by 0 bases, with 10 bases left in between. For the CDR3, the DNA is TGTGCCAGCAGTAGGGGACAAACGAACACCGGGGAGCTGTTTTTT. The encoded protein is CASSRGQTNTGELFF.

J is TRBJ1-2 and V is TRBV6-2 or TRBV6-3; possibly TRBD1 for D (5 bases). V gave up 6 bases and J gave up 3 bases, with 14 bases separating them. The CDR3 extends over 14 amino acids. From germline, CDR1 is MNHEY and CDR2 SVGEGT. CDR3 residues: CASSLFGRDYGYTF. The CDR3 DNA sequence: TGTGCCAGCAGCCTATTTGGCAGGGACTATGGCTACACCTTC.

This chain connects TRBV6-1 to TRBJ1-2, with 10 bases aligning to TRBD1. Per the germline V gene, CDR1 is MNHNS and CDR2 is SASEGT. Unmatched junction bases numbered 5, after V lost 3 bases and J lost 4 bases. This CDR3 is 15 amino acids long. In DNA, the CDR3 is TGTGCCAGCAGTGAGTGGGACAGGGGAAGCTATGGCTACACCTTC. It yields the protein CASSEWDRGSYGYTF.

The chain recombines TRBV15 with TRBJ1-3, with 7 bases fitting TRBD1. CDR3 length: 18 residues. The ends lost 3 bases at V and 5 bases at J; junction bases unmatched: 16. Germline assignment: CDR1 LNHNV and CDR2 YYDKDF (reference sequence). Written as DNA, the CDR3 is TGTGCCACCAGCAGGAATTCGGGGACAGTTGGAGACAGAAACACCATATATTTT. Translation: CATSRNSGTVGDRNTIYF.

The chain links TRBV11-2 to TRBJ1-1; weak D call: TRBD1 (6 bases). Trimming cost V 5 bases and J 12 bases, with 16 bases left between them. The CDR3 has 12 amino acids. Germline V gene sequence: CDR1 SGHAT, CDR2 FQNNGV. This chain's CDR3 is CASSQGGGGPFF. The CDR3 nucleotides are TGTGCCAGCAGCCAGGGTGGCGGGGGGCCTTTCTTT. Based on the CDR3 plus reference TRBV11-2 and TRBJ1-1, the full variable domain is EAGVAQSPRYKIIEKRQSVAFWCNPISGHATLYWYQQILGQGPKLLIQFQNNGVVDDSQLPKDRFSAERLKGVDSTLKIQPAKLEDSAVYLCASSQGGGGPFFGQGTRLTVV.

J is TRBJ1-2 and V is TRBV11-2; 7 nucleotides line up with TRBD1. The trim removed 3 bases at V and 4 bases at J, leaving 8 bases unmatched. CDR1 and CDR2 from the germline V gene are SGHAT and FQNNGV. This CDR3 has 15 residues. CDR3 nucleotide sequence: TGTGCCAGCAGCTTCACGACAGGGTCCTTCTATGGCTACACCTTC. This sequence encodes CASSFTTGSFYGYTF. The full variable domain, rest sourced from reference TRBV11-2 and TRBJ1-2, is EAGVAQSPRYKIIEKRQSVAFWCNPISGHATLYWYQQILGQGPKLLIQFQNNGVVDDSQLPKDRFSAERLKGVDSTLKIQPAKLEDSAVYLCASSFTTGSFYGYTFGSGTRLTVV.

The CDR3 nucleotides read TGTGCCAGCAGTCCCCGCAGGGAGACCCAGTACTTC. Translating gives CASSPRRETQYF. J is TRBJ2-5 and V is TRBV6-5; the D is unclear. Germline assignment: CDR1 MNHEY and CDR2 SVGAGI. V gave up 5 bases and J gave up 5 bases, with 9 bases separating them. The CDR3 consists of 12 residues.

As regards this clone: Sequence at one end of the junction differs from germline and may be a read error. The CDR3 region has the DNA TGTGCTAGCAGCTTAGCCAGCGGGGGTAACAATGAGCAGTTCTTC. Amino acid sequence: CASSLASGGNNEQFF. The genes are TRBV7-7 and TRBJ2-1, with 8 bases that match TRBD2. Germline CDR1 is SSHAT and CDR2 is FNYEAQ (reference sequence). The CDR3 is 15 residues long.

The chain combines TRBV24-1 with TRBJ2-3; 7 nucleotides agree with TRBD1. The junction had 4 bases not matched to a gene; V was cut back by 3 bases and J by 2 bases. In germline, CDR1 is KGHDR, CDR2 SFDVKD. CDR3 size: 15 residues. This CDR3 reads CATSDGQEFTDTQYF. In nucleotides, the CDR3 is TGTGCCACCAGTGATGGACAGGAGTTCACAGATACGCAGTATTTT.

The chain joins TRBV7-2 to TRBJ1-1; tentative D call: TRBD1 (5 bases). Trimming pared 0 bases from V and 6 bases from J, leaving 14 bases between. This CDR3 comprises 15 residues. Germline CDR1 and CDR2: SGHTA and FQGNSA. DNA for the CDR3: TGTGCCAGCAGCTTAGCCGGCGCGGGGCAGTCTGAAGCTTTCTTT. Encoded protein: CASSLAGAGQSEAFF.

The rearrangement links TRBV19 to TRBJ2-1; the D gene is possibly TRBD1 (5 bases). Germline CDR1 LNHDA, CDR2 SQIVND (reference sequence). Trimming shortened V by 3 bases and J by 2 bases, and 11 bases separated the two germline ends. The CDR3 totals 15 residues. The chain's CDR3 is CASSMSQAPYNEQFF. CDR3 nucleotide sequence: TGTGCCAGTAGTATGTCACAGGCCCCCTACAATGAGCAGTTCTTC.

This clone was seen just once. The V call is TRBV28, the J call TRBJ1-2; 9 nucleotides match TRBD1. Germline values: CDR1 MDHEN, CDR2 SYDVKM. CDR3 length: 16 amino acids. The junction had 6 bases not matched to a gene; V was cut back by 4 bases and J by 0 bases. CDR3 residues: CASSSGTGHPNYGYTF. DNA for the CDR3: TGTGCCAGCAGTTCCGGGACAGGGCACCCTAACTATGGCTACACCTTC.

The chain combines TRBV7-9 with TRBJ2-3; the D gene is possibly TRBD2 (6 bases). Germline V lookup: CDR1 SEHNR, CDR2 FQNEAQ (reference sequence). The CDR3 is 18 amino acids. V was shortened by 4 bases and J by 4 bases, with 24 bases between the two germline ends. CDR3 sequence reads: CASSSRAGGLPVADTQYF. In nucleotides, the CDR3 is TGTGCCAGCAGCTCCAGGGCCGGGGGACTGCCGGTAGCAGATACGCAGTATTTT.

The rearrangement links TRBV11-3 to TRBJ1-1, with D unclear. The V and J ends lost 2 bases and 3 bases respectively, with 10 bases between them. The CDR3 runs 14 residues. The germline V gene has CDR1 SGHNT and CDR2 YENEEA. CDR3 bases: TGTGCCAGCAGCTTACGAGGAGAGGACACTGAAGCTTTCTTT. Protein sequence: CASSLRGEDTEAFF.

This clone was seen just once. CDR3 nucleotide sequence: TGTGCCAGCAGCGTAGACGGGGAGACCCAGTACTTC. Protein: CASSVDGETQYF. The chain carries TRBV9 and TRBJ2-5; D gene ambiguous. Trimming stripped 0 bases from V and 5 bases from J, with 5 bases between. Germline values: CDR1 SGDLS, CDR2 YYNGEE. The CDR3 contains 12 residues. Full variable domain (rest looked up from reference TRBV9 and TRBJ2-5): DSGVTQTPKHLITATGQRVTLRCSPRSGDLSVYWYQQSLDQGLQFLIQYYNGEERAKGNILERFSAQQFPDLHSELNLSSLELGDSALYFCASSVDGETQYFGPGTRLLVL.

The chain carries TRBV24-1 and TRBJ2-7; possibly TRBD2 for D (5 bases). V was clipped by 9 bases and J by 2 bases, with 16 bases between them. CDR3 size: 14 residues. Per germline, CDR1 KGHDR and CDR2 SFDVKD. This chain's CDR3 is CATRRGPTTYEQYF. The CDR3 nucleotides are TGTGCCACCCGGCGCGGGCCGACGACCTACGAGCAGTACTTC.

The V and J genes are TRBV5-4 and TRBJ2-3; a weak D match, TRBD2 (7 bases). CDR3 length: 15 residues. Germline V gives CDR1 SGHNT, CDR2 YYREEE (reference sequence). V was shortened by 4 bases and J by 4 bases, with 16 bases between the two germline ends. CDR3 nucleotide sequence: TGTGCCAGCAGCCCCGGAGGGGGGGTCCCAGATACGCAGTATTTT. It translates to CASSPGGGVPDTQYF.

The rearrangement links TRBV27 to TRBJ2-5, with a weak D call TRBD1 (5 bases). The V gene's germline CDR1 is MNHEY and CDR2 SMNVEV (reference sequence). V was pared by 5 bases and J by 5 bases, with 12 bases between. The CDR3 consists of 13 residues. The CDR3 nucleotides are TGTGCCAGCAGTATTCAGGGTGCGGAGACCCAGTACTTC. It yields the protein CASSIQGAETQYF.